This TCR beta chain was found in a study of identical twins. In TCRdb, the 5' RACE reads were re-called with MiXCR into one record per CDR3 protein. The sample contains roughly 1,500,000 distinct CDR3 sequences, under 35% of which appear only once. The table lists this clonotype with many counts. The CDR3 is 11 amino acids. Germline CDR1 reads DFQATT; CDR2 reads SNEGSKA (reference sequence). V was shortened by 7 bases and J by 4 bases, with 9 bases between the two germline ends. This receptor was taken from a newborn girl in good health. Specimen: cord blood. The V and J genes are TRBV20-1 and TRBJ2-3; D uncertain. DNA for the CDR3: TGCAGTGAAGGGTGGGCAGATACGCAGTATTTT. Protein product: CSEGWADTQYF.